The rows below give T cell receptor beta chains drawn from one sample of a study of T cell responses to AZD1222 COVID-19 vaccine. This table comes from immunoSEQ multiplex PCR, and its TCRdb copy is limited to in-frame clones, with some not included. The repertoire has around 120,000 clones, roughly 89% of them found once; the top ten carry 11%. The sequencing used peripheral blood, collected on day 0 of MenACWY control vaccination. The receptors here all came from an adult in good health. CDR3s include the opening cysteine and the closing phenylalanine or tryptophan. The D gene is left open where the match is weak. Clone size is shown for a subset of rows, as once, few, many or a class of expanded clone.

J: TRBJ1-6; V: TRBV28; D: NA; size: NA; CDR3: CASSFSTGSNSPLHF; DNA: TGTGCCAGCAGTTTCTCGACAGGATCTAATTCACCCCTCCACTTT
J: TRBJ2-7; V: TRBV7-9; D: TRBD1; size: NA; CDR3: CASSLGGQGGEYF; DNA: TGTGCCAGCAGCTTAGGGGGACAGGGAGGGGAGTACTTC
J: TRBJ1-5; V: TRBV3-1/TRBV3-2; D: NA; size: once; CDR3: CASSQRPGGHQPQHF; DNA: TGTGCCAGCAGCCAAAGGCCCGGAGGGCATCAGCCCCAGCATTTT
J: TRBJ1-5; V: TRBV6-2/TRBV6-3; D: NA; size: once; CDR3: CASSGTGEGYQPQHF; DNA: TGTGCCAGCAGTGGAACGGGTGAGGGATATCAGCCCCAGCATTTT
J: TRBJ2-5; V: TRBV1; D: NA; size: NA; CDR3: CTSSQDRTLCKTQYF; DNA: TGCACCAGCAGCCAAGATAGGACCCTATGTAAGACCCAGTACTTC
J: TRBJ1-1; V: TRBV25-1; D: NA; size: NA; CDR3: CASSEREGRPRGTEAFF; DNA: TGTGCCAGCAGTGAGAGAGAGGGTCGGCCTCGAGGCACTGAAGCTTTCTTT
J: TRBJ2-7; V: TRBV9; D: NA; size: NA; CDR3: CASTGEQYF; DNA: TGTGCCAGCACGGGCGAGCAGTACTTC
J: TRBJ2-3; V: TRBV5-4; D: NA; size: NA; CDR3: CASSPDSDTQYF; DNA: TGTGCCAGCAGCCCTGACAGCGATACGCAGTATTTT
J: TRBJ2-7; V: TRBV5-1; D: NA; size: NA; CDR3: CASSLASGATITYEQYF; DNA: TGCGCCAGCAGCTTGGCCAGTGGGGCAACTATTACCTACGAGCAGTACTTC
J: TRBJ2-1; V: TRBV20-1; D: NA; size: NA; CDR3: CSASWRNEQFF; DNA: TGCAGTGCTAGTTGGCGGAATGAGCAGTTCTTC
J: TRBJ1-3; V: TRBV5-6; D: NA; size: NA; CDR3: CASSANTGYSGNTIYF; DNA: TGTGCCAGCAGCGCCAACACAGGGTACTCTGGAAACACCATATATTTT
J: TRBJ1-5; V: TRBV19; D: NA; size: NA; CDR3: CASRGGLRQPQHF; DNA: TGTGCCAGTAGAGGGGGTCTGAGACAGCCCCAGCATTTT
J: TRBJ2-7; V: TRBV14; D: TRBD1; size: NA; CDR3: CASSLQTGRSYEQYF; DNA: TGTGCCAGCAGCCTGCAGACAGGGAGATCCTACGAGCAGTACTTC
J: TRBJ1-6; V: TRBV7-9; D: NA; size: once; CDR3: CASSTQGGLLGSPLHF; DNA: TGTGCCAGCAGCACCCAGGGAGGGTTGCTCGGATCACCCCTCCACTTT
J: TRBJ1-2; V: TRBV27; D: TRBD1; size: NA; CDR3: CAAGPGGDYGYTF; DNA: TGTGCCGCCGGACCAGGGGGTGACTATGGCTACACCTTC
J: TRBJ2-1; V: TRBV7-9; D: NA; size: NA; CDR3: CASSTSFNEQFF; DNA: TGTGCCAGCAGCACGTCCTTCAATGAGCAGTTCTTC
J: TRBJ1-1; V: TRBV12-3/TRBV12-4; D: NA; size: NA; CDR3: CASSYGATEAFF; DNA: TGTGCCAGCAGCTATGGGGCTACTGAAGCTTTCTTT
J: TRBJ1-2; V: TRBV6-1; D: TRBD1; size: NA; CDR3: CASTLRDRGSGYTF; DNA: TGTGCCAGCACCCTCCGGGACAGGGGCTCTGGCTACACCTTC
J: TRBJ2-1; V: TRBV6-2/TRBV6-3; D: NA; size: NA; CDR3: CASSTTYSYNEQFF; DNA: TGTGCCAGCAGTACTACTTACTCCTACAATGAGCAGTTCTTC
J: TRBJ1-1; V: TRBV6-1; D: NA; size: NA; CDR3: CASSEEYEAFF; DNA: TGTGCCAGCAGTGAAGAGTACGAAGCTTTCTTT
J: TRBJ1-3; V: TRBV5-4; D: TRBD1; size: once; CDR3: CASSLGGQGAIGNTIYF; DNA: TGTGCCAGCAGCCTGGGGGGACAGGGGGCGATTGGAAACACCATATATTTT
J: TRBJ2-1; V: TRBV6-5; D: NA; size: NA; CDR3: CASRLGSYNEQFF; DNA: TGTGCCAGCCGCCTGGGCTCCTACAATGAGCAGTTCTTC
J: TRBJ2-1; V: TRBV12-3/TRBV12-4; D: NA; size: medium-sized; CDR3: CASSMDSYNEQFF; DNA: TGTGCCAGCAGTATGGACTCATACAATGAGCAGTTCTTC
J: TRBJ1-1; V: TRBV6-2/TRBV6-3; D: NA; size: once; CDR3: CASSRGRIEAFF; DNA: TGTGCCAGCAGCCGAGGACGGATTGAAGCTTTCTTT
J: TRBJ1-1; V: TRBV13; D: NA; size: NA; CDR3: CASSLAMNTEAFF; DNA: TGTGCCAGCAGCTTAGCGATGAACACTGAAGCTTTCTTT
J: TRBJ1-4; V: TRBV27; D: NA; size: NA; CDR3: CASSRVSNEKLFF; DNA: TGTGCCAGCTCCCGGGTATCTAATGAAAAACTGTTTTTT
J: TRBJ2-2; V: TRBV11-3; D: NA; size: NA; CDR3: CASSLGVRGFRNTGELFF; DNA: TGTGCCAGCAGCTTAGGAGTCAGGGGTTTCAGGAACACCGGGGAGCTGTTTTTT
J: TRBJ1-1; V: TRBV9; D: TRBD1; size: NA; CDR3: CASSPGQGNTEAFF; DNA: TGTGCCAGCAGCCCAGGACAGGGTAATACTGAAGCTTTCTTT
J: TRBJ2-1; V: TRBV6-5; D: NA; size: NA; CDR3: CASTVAGTYNEQFF; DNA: TGTGCCAGCACGGTCGCGGGAACATACAATGAGCAGTTCTTC
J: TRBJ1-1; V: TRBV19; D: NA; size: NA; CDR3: CASSIPRGTEAFF; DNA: TGTGCCAGTAGTATCCCCAGGGGCACTGAAGCTTTCTTT
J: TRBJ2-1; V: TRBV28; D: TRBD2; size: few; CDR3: CASSATRTSGYNEQFF; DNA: TGTGCCAGCAGTGCAACACGGACTAGCGGCTACAATGAGCAGTTCTTC
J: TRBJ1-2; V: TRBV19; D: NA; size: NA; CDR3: CASSIGTTEIYGYTF; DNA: TGTGCCAGTAGTATAGGTACGACAGAGATCTATGGCTACACCTTC
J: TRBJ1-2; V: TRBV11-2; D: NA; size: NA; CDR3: CASVPPSRGTVGYTF; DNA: TGTGCCAGCGTACCCCCGTCTAGGGGGACGGTTGGCTACACCTTC
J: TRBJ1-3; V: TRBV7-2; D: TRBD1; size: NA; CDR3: CASSRQGSSRNTIYF; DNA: TGTGCCAGCAGCAGACAGGGGTCTTCCCGAAACACCATATATTTT
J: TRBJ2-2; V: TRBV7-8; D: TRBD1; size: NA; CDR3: CASSLRDRDTGELFF; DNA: TGTGCCAGCAGCCTCCGGGACAGGGACACCGGGGAGCTGTTTTTT
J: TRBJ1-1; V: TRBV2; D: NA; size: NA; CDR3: CASRPTFNTEAFF; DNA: TGTGCCAGCAGGCCTACCTTTAACACTGAAGCTTTCTTT
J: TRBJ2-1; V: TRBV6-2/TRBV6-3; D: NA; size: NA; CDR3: CASSLSESTQFF; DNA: TGTGCCAGCAGTTTATCTGAGTCCACGCAGTTCTTC
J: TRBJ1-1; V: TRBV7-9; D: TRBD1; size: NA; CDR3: CASSYGQGSTEAFF; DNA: TGTGCCAGCAGCTACGGACAGGGTAGCACTGAAGCTTTCTTT
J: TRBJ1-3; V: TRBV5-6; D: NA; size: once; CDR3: CASSLGRESGNTIYF; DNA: TGTGCCAGCAGCCTAGGCAGGGAATCTGGAAACACCATATATTTT
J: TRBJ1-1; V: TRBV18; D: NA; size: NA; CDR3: CASSQNQGPNTEAFF; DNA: TGTGCCAGCTCACAGAATCAGGGACCGAACACTGAAGCTTTCTTT
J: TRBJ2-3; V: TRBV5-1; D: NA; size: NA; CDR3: CASSLGQETTDTQYF; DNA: TGCGCCAGCAGCTTGGGACAGGAGACCACAGATACGCAGTATTTT
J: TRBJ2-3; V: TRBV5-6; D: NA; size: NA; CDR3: CASSSLGHRAFRDTQYF; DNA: TGTGCCAGCAGCTCCCTCGGTCACAGGGCTTTTAGAGATACGCAGTATTTT
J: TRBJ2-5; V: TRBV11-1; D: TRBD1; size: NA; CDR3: CASSTGVIETQYF; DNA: TGTGCCAGCAGTACAGGGGTTATAGAGACCCAGTACTTC
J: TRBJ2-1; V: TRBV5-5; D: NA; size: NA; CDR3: CASSLNKPSYNEQFF; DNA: TGTGCCAGCAGCTTGAACAAACCGTCCTACAATGAGCAGTTCTTC
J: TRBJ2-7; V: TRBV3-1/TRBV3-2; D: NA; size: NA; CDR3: CASSQVLGSEQYF; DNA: TGTGCCAGCAGCCAAGTGCTCGGGAGCGAGCAGTACTTC
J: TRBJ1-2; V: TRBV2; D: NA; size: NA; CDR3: CASKVSRDYGYTF; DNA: TGTGCCAGCAAGGTCTCTAGGGATTATGGCTACACCTTC
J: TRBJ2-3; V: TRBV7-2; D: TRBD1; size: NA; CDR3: CASSLVTGSTDTQYF; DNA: TGTGCCAGCAGCTTAGTGACAGGGAGCACAGATACGCAGTATTTT
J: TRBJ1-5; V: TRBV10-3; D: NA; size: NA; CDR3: CAISEEWGSNQPQHF; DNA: TGTGCCATCAGTGAAGAATGGGGGAGCAATCAGCCCCAGCATTTT
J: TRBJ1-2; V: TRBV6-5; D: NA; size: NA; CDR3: CATPFGIGSRGYTF; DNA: TGTGCCACCCCGTTTGGGATCGGGTCGAGAGGCTACACCTTC